Sequencing of this T cell receptor (beta chain) was carried out in a study of CXCR3-negative and CXCR3-positive naive CD8 T cells. Study-level background: Total TRB output reached some 130 million reads, about 1.5 +/- 0.3 million per library.

The authors made the TRB cDNA libraries by 5' RACE using UMI labels. No DNA is given; TCRdb re-called the 5' RACE reads and lists each CDR3 protein once. The sample table sets out about 120,000 distinct CDR3 sequences. Naive CD8+ T cells carried a CD45RO-CCR7+CD27+CD95- phenotype. On this clonotype itself: Its antigen is currently unknown.

Study results and caveats: Naive cells that were CXCR3-positive had more hydrophobic TRB CDR3s (compared with CXCR3-negative naive cells). Similar TRBV-TRBJ gene usage was seen in naive CXCR3-negative and CXCR3-positive cells, but not in memory cells. Naive subsets had comparable surface CD5; TCR strength was inferred from TRB CDR3 properties.

The CDR3 is 12 residues long. The V gene's germline CDR1 is GTSNPN and CDR2 SVGIG (reference sequence). This clonotype was obtained from a human donor in good health. Some clones in this sample may be carry-over from other donors' samples. Input material: naive CXCR3+ CD8+ T cells from blood. Subset specified: CD45RO-CCR7+CD27+CD95- naive CD8+ T cells expressing CXCR3 (TNR3+). The J gene is TRBJ1-1, the V gene TRBV30; TCRdb proposes TRBD1, but this gene call is untestable without DNA. The CDR3 is CAWSATGTGRTF. Full variable domain (remainder filled in from reference TRBV30 and TRBJ1-1): SQTIHQWPATLVQPVGSPLSLECTVEGTSNPNLYWYRQAAGRGLQLLFYSVGIGQISSEVPQNLSASRPQDRQFILSSKKLLLSDSGFYLCAWSATGTGRTFGQGTRLTVV.